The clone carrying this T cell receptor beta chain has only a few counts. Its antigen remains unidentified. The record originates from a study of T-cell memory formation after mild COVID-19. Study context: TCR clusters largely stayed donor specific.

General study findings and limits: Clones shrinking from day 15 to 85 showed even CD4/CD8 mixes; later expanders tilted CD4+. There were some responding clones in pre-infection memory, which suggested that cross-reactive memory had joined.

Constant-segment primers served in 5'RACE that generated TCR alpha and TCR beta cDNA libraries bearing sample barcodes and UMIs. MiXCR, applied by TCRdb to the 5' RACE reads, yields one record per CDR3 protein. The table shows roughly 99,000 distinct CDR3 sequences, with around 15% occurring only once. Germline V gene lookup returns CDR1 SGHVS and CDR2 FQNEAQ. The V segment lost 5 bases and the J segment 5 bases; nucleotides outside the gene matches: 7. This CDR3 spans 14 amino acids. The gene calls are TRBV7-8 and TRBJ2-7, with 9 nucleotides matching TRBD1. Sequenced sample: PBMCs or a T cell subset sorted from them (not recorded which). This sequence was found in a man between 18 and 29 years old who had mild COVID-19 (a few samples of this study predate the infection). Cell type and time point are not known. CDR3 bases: TGTGCCAGCAGCCGGACAGGGGAGCATCACGAGCAGTACTTC. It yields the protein CASSRTGEHHEQYF.